This passage covers 3 T cell receptor beta chains from one sample sequenced in a study of radiotherapy plus CTLA-4 blockade in lung cancer. The protocol was immunoSEQ multiplex PCR, while the TCRdb copy is restricted to in-frame clones and leaves out a portion. The data contain 25,000 to 35,000 clones, almost 80% of them seen just once; the ten biggest clones take up around 7.5%. Sequenced material: peripheral blood, taken from a patient treated with radiotherapy plus ipilimumab. The receptor source for this set is a human donor with non-small cell lung cancer who had stable disease on radiotherapy plus ipilimumab.

This chain connects TRBV6-1 to TRBJ1-2; D remains unclear. The CDR3 has 12 amino acids. Trimming pared 6 bases from V and 1 base from J, leaving 6 bases between. From germline, CDR1 is MNHNS and CDR2 SASEGT. The CDR3 DNA is TGTGCCAGCAGGCTCATTAACTATGGCTACACCTTC. Its translation: CASRLINYGYTF.

The chain joins TRBV6-5 to TRBJ1-3; D remains unclear. The CDR3 length is 13 residues. CDR1 is MNHEY, CDR2 SVGAGI, per germline. Trimming stripped 2 bases from V and 6 bases from J, with 8 bases between. CDR3 in DNA: TGTGCCAGCAGTTACAGCGCAGAAAACACCATATATTTT. Translating gives CASSYSAENTIYF.

The CDR3 loop reads CASSWDRGQPQHF. CDR3 nucleotides: TGTGCCAGCAGTTGGGACAGGGGCCAGCCCCAGCATTTT. The V call is TRBV6-1, the J call TRBJ1-5, with 10 bases aligning to TRBD1. V gave up 5 bases and J gave up 7 bases; unmatched junction bases: 2. Germline assignment: CDR1 MNHNS and CDR2 SASEGT. The length of the CDR3 is 13 residues.